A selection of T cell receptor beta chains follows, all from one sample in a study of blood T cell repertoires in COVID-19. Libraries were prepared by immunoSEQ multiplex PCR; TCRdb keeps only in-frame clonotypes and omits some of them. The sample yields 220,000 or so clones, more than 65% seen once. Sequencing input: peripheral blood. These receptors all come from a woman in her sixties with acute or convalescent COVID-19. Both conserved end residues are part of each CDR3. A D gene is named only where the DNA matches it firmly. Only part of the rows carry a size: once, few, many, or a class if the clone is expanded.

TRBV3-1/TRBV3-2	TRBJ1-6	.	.	TGTGCCAGCAGCCGTGAGGACATTTCACCCCTCCACTTT	CASSREDISPLHF
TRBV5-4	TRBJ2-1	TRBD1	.	TGTGCCAGCAGCCTAAGACAGGGGGCGAGCAATGAGCAGTTCTTC	CASSLRQGASNEQFF
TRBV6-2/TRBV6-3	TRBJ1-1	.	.	TGTGCCAGCAGTTACTCGGGTGGCAGGGTGAACACTGAAGCTTTCTTT	CASSYSGGRVNTEAFF
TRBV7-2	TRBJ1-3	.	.	TGTGCCAGCAGCTCTGGGACGGGGGACTTCGGAAACACCATATATTTT	CASSSGTGDFGNTIYF
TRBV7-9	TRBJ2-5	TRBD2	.	TGTGCCAGCAGCTCCGTGGGCGGGGGGCATCAAGAGACCCAGTACTTC	CASSSVGGGHQETQYF
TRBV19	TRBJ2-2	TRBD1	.	TGTGCCAGTAGCGGACAGGGGGCTATCGGGGAGCTGTTTTTT	CASSGQGAIGELFF
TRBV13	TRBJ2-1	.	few	TGTGCCAGCAGCTTAGAGGGCAGCGGCAATGAGCAGTTCTTC	CASSLEGSGNEQFF
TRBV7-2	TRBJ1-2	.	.	TGTGCCAGCAGCGGAGGGGATCCTTATGGCTACACCTTC	CASSGGDPYGYTF
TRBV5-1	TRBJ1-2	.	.	TGCGCCAGCAGCGTTGGGGGCGCGGGCGGCTACACCTTC	CASSVGGAGGYTF
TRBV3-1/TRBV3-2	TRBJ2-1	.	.	TGTGCCAGCAGCCAATTACGGGGGGAGCAGTTCTTC	CASSQLRGEQFF
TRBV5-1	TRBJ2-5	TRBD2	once	TGCGCCAGCAGCGCCAGCGGGGGGGGGACCCAGTACTTC	CASSASGGGTQYF
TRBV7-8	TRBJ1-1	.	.	TGTGCCAGCAGCTTAGTCGATTTTTGGGGGGTGGGCGGCACTGAAGCTTTCTTT	CASSLVDFWGVGGTEAFF
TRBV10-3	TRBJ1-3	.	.	TGTGCCATCAGTGGTGACAGGAACTCTGGAAACACCATATATTTT	CAISGDRNSGNTIYF
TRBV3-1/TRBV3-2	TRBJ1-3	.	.	TGTGCCAGCAGCCAAGCAGGTGGAGGCTCTGGAAACACCATATATTTT	CASSQAGGGSGNTIYF
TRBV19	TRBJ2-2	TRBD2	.	TGTGCCAGTAGTCTTCTAGCGGGGGCGATCACCGGGGAGCTGTTTTTT	CASSLLAGAITGELFF
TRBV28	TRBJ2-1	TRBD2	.	TGTGCCAGCAGTGTTACTAGCGGGGGGGCCTCTGAGCAGTTCTTC	CASSVTSGGASEQFF
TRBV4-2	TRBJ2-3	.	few	TGTGCCAGCAGCCAAGCACGGGGGGATACGCAGTATTTT	CASSQARGDTQYF
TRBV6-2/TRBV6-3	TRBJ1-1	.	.	TGTGCCAGCAGTTACTCGAACGCAGGGAGGAGCTGGTCCACTGAAGCTTTCTTT	CASSYSNAGRSWSTEAFF
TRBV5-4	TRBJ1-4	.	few	TGTGCCAGCAGCACGACAAAAGAGGCGGGGGGGAATGAAAAACTGTTTTTT	CASSTTKEAGGNEKLFF
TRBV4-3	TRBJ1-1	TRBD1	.	TGCGCCAGCAGCCTAAGTGCCTACGGACAGGGGGACACTGAAGCTTTCTTT	CASSLSAYGQGDTEAFF
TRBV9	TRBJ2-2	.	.	TGTGCCAGCAGCGCAACCGAAAGGGGTCGGGCCGGGGAGCTGTTTTTT	CASSATERGRAGELFF
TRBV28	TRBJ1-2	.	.	TGTGCCAGCAGGGGTAGCGCTGGCTACACCTTC	CASRGSAGYTF
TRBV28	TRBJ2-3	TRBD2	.	TGTGCCAGCAGCCCGGGGACTAGCGTCTACACAGATACGCAGTATTTT	CASSPGTSVYTDTQYF
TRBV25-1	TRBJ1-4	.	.	TGTGCCAGCAGTGAGTTTCGGGGGGAACGGAATGAAAAACTGTTTTTT	CASSEFRGERNEKLFF
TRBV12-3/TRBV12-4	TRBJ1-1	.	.	TGTGCCAGCAGTTTACTGGAGGGGACTGAAGCTTTCTTT	CASSLLEGTEAFF
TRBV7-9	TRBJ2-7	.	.	TGTGCCAGCAGTCGGGGAACCGGGACAAAGTACGAGCAGTACTTC	CASSRGTGTKYEQYF
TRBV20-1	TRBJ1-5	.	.	TGCAGTGCTAGTTCGCAGGCCGATCAGCCCCAGCATTTT	CSASSQADQPQHF
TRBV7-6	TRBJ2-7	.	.	TGTGCCAGCAGCTTAGAGTCCGGGGACTCCTTTGGCGAGCAGTACTTC	CASSLESGDSFGEQYF
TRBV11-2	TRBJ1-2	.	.	TGTGCCAGCAGCAGGACAGTGGATGGCTACACCTTC	CASSRTVDGYTF
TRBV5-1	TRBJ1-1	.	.	TGCGCCAGCAGCTTGGGAAATAGGGGTCAGACTGAAGCTTTCTTT	CASSLGNRGQTEAFF
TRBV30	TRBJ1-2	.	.	TGTGCCTGGAGTGTTCGGGGGGACTATGGCTACACCTTC	CAWSVRGDYGYTF
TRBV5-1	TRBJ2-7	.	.	TGCGCCAGCAGCAACGACAGGTACGAGCAGTACTTC	CASSNDRYEQYF
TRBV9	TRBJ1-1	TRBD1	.	TGTGCCAGCAGCGGCCAGGGGCAGGGGGACACTGAAGCTTTCTTT	CASSGQGQGDTEAFF
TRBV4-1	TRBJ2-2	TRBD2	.	TGCGCCAGCAGCCAAGTACTAGCGGGGTACACCGGGGAGCTGTTTTTT	CASSQVLAGYTGELFF
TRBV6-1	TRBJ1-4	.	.	TGTGCCAGCAGTGATTTTGGAGGGCTTAAAGAAAAACTGTTTTTT	CASSDFGGLKEKLFF
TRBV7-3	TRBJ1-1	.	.	TGTGCCAGCAGCGCCCAGGGGAACACTGAAGCTTTCTTT	CASSAQGNTEAFF
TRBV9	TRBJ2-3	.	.	TGTGCCAGCAGCGTAGATCCGGGGTTGGCAGATACGCAGTATTTT	CASSVDPGLADTQYF
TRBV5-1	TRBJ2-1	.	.	TGCGCCAGCAGCGTGGTCCTGGGGGCCCACGAGTTCTTC	CASSVVLGAHEFF
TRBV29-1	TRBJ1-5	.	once	TGCAGCGTTGACCAGGGGCCCAATCAGCCCCAGCATTTT	CSVDQGPNQPQHF
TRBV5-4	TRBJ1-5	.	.	TGTGCCAGCAGCTTTCAGGGGAGTGACCAGCCCCAGCATTTT	CASSFQGSDQPQHF
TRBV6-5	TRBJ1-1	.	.	TGTGCCAGCAGTTCCGGGACACAAAACACTGAAGCTTTCTTT	CASSSGTQNTEAFF
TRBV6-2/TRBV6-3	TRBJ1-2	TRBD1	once	TGTGCCAGCAGTCCCGCTTACCAGGGGGCGGGCTACACCTTC	CASSPAYQGAGYTF
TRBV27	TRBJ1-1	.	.	TGTGCCAGCAGTTTAAGGGGGAACACTGAAGCTTTCTTT	CASSLRGNTEAFF
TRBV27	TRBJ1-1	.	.	TGTGCCAGCAGATTGCAGGGAAGCACTGAAGCTTTCTTT	CASRLQGSTEAFF
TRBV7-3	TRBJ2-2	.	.	TGTGCCAGCAGCTTATCGGGCGGGGGCGGCACCGGGGAGCTGTTTTTT	CASSLSGGGGTGELFF
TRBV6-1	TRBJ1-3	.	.	TGTGCCAGCAGTGAAGGAGGACGGCCCGGGGACACCATATATTTT	CASSEGGRPGDTIYF
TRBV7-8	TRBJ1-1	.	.	TGTGCCAGCAGCACGGACAGGAACACTGAAGCTTTCTTT	CASSTDRNTEAFF
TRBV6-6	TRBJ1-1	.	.	TGTGCCAGCAGGCGTGGTCAAATAAACACTGAAGCTTTCTTT	CASRRGQINTEAFF
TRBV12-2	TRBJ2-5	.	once	TGTGCAAGTCGCCCTAGGACTAGCGGGGGAAACACGGGGGCCCAGTACTTC	CASRPRTSGGNTGAQYF
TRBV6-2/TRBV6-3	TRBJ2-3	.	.	TGTGCCAGCAGTCACGGACTCAAAGCCCAGTATTTT	CASSHGLKAQYF
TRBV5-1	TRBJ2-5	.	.	TGCGCCAGCAGCTTGGCAGTTCCAGAGACCCAGTACTTC	CASSLAVPETQYF
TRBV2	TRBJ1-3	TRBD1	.	TGTGCCAGCCGTGGGGACAGGGGCTTATCTGGAAACACCATATATTTT	CASRGDRGLSGNTIYF
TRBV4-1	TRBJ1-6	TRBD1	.	TGCGCCCGGAGCTCTATAGGACAGGGCCGATACTATAATTCACCCCTCCACTTT	CARSSIGQGRYYNSPLHF
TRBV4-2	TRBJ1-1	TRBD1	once	TGTGCCAGCAGCCAAGACCAGGGGGCCACTGAAGCTTTCTTT	CASSQDQGATEAFF
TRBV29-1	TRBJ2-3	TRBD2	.	TGCAGCGCTGGGGGCGGACTAGCTTCAGATACGCAGTATTTT	CSAGGGLASDTQYF
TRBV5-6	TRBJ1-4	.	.	TGTGCCAGCAGCTCGGGACGGAGGGTTGGTAAACTGTTTTTT	CASSSGRRVGKLFF
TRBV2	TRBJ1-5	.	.	TGTGCCAGCAGTGGAGAAAGCAATCAGCCCCAGCATTTT	CASSGESNQPQHF
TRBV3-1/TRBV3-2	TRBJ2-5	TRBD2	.	TGTGCCAGCAGCCACGGACTAGGTACGGGGGAGACCCAGTACTTC	CASSHGLGTGETQYF
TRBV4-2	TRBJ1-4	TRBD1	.	TGTGCCAGCAGCCAAGGACAGGGGGGAAATGAAAAACTGTTTTTT	CASSQGQGGNEKLFF
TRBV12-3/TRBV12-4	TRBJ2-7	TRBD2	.	TGTGCCACCTCAGCGGGACTTATCGGAGAGCAGTACTTC	CATSAGLIGEQYF